This T cell receptor (beta chain) appears in the sequencing data of a study of blood T cells in healthy people across ages. Sample-barcoded 5' priming and a J-beta primer mix drove a second PCR of about 6 to 12 cycles. A template-switch adaptor containing 12 random nucleotides labeled each cDNA molecule. Per-sample output comprised a minimum of 2.5 million paired-end reads containing CDR3. Each CDR3 protein is one row after TCRdb ran MiXCR on the 5' RACE reads. The sample carries about 680,000 distinct CDR3 sequences, 49% recorded once. Germline V gene lookup returns CDR1 MNHEY and CDR2 SVGEGT. CDR3 length: 17 amino acids. J gave up 5 bases and V 5 bases, and 16 bases lay outside the gene matches.

Sequencing was performed on blood. This TCR was sampled from a woman aged 60 to 75 in good health. The chain recombines TRBV6-2 or TRBV6-3 with TRBJ2-5, with 8 bases matching TRBD2. The CDR3 sequence is CASSLGRGISSGETQYF. The DNA for the CDR3 is TGTGCCAGCAGTCTCGGGAGGGGCATTAGTAGCGGGGAGACCCAGTACTTC.